This TCR beta chain originates from a study of cytomegalovirus exposure and HLA in healthy donors. This clone appeared once. No antigen is known for it. This CDR3 has 17 residues. CDR1 SGHAT and CDR2 FQNNGV come from the germline V gene. The V gene end was trimmed by 1 base and the J gene end by 6 bases; junction bases not matched to a gene: 9. Findings and caveats of the study: A link between a missense DCLRE1C variant and TCR beta V- and J-gene trimming emerged from a later analysis.

All donors participated as healthy donors of bone marrow. In nominal health when sampled, donors likely had unrecorded immune exposures nonetheless. The primer mix had 60 Vbeta and 13 Jbeta primers. The table came from immunoSEQ multiplex PCR; TCRdb's copy has only in-frame clones and leaves some out. The sample has about 200,000 clones; approximately 78% are singletons. The TCR was taken from a woman aged 35 to 49 in good health and CMV-seronegative. Sequencing was carried out using PBMCs. The rearrangement uses TRBV11-2 and TRBJ2-3; 11 bases fit TRBD2. Here the CDR3 reads CASSLVASGRQADTQYF. For the CDR3, the DNA is TGTGCCAGCAGCTTAGTAGCTAGCGGGAGGCAAGCGGATACGCAGTATTTT.